The 8 T cell receptor beta chains presented below share a single source sample, sequenced in a study of blood T cells in healthy people across ages. Primers used in a second PCR of about 6 to 11 cycles were a sample-barcoded 5' primer and a J-beta primer mix. TCRdb used MiXCR to reprocess the 5' RACE reads, holding one entry per CDR3 protein. The repertoire holds about 600,000 distinct CDR3 sequences, with 40% to 50% as singletons. Sequencing input: blood. These receptors originate from an older man in good health.

There are many counts of this clonotype. V is TRBV6-5 and J is TRBJ2-7; TRBD2 aligns across 8 bases. CDR3 length: 17 residues. The V gene end was trimmed by 3 bases and the J gene end by 2 bases; junction bases not matched to a gene: 12. Looked up from germline, CDR1 is MNHEY and CDR2 is SVGAGI. The CDR3 protein is CASSYAARAGVTYEQYF. CDR3 DNA sequence: TGTGCCAGCAGTTATGCTGCTCGAGCGGGAGTCACCTACGAGCAGTACTTC.

The CDR3: CSVEDTLHTQYF. The CDR3 DNA is TGCAGCGTTGAAGACACCTTGCATACGCAGTATTTT. The chain has TRBV29-1 and TRBJ2-3; D remains unclear. Trimming stripped 0 bases from V and 7 bases from J, with 8 bases between. Germline V gene sequence: CDR1 SQVTM, CDR2 ANQGSEA. This CDR3 is 12 amino acids long.

V usage is TRBV12-3 or TRBV12-4 and J usage is TRBJ2-1; D may be TRBD1 (6 bases). The CDR3 length is 15 residues. V was shortened by 5 bases and J by 3 bases, with 14 bases between the two germline ends. The CDR3 reads CASSPDRSYYNEQFF. In DNA, the CDR3 is TGTGCCAGCAGTCCCGACAGGAGCTACTACAATGAGCAGTTCTTC.

The J gene is TRBJ2-5, the V gene TRBV28; 10 bases match TRBD2. The CDR3 has 13 residues. CDR1 MDHEN and CDR2 SYDVKM come from the germline V gene. V dropped 9 bases and J dropped 4; count of bases not matched to a gene: 5. The CDR3 here is CARLAGGRETQYF. CDR3 bases: TGTGCCAGGTTAGCGGGAGGCCGAGAGACCCAGTACTTC.

The genes are TRBV28 and TRBJ2-5, with D perhaps TRBD2 (5 bases). Germline V lookup: CDR1 MDHEN, CDR2 SYDVKM. The CDR3 is 14 amino acids. Trimming cost V 4 bases and J 1 base, with 10 bases left between them. The CDR3 protein is CASSSPGIQETQYF. For the CDR3, the DNA is TGTGCCAGCAGTTCTCCCGGGATCCAAGAGACCCAGTACTTC.

In the case of this clonotype: A read error is possible here, since a much larger clone lies one base away. The rearrangement links TRBV2 to TRBJ2-1; 8 bases fit TRBD1. CDR3 length: 15 amino acids. CDR1 is SNHLY and CDR2 is FYNNEI in the germline V gene. For the CDR3, the DNA is TGTACCAGCAATCCAGACAGGGGCTACTACAATGAGCAGTTCTTC. Amino acids: CTSNPDRGYYNEQFF.

This clonotype came up a few times. V is TRBV7-2 and J is TRBJ1-5; D gene ambiguous. Germline CDR1 and CDR2: SGHTA and FQGNSA. V was trimmed by 3 bases and J by 1 base, leaving 7 bases between them. This CDR3 is 14 amino acids long. CDR3 amino acids: CASSFDTSNQPQHF. CDR3 in DNA: TGTGCCAGCAGCTTTGACACAAGCAATCAGCCCCAGCATTTT.

The V call is TRBV6-2 or TRBV6-3, the J call TRBJ2-7, with D uncertain. Trimming cost V 8 bases and J 1 base, with 12 bases left between them. This CDR3 region has 13 residues. The V gene's germline CDR1 is MNHEY and CDR2 SVGEGT. The CDR3 sequence is CASGREQSYEQYF. CDR3 sequence (DNA): TGTGCCAGCGGAAGGGAACAGTCCTACGAGCAGTACTTC.